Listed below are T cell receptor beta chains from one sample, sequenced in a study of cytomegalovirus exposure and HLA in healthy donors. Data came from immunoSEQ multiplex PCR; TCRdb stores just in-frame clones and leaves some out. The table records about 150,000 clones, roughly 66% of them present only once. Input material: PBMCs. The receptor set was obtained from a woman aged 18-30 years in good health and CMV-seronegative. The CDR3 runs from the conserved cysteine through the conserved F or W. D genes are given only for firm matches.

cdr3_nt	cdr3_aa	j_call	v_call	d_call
TGTGCCAGCTTCTCACGGGGTGTCACAGATACGCAGTATTTT	CASFSRGVTDTQYF	TRBJ2-3	TRBV19	NA
TGTGCCAGCAGCGTAAGAAGCGGGGGGGCCGGGGGGCAGTTCTTC	CASSVRSGGAGGQFF	TRBJ2-1	TRBV9	TRBD2
TGTGCCAGCAGCTTAGCGTCCAGGGCAAATCCCTACGAGCAGTACTTC	CASSLASRANPYEQYF	TRBJ2-7	TRBV7-2	NA
TGTGCCAGTAGTATAGGGACAAGTTACAATGAGCAGTTCTTC	CASSIGTSYNEQFF	TRBJ2-1	TRBV19	NA
TGTGCCAGCAGCCCTTATCAGACGGGAAACTATGGCTACACCTTC	CASSPYQTGNYGYTF	TRBJ1-2	TRBV7-2	NA
TGTGCCAGCAGTGAAGGTAGTAGCAATCAGCCCCAGCATTTT	CASSEGSSNQPQHF	TRBJ1-5	TRBV2	NA
TGTGCCAGCAGCAAAGCCATGGGACAGGAGGAGGGAGCTAACTATGGCTACACCTTC	CASSKAMGQEEGANYGYTF	TRBJ1-2	TRBV21-1	NA
TGTGCCAGCAGCTTAGTTGCGGGGTTCTCTGGGGCCAACGTCCTGACTTTC	CASSLVAGFSGANVLTF	TRBJ2-6	TRBV7-8	NA
TGTGCCAGTAGTGACAGGGTAGGGGAGCAGTACTTC	CASSDRVGEQYF	TRBJ2-7	TRBV19	TRBD1
TGTGCCAGCAGCTTCCCCAGCGGGGCAGGCACTGAAGCTTTCTTT	CASSFPSGAGTEAFF	TRBJ1-1	TRBV11-2	NA
TGTGCCAGCAGCCGGGGACTAGCGGGAGGTCTACAAGAGACCCAGTACTTC	CASSRGLAGGLQETQYF	TRBJ2-5	TRBV11-3	TRBD2
TGCGCCAGCAGCCAGGACACTTTCACCGGGGAGCTGTTTTTT	CASSQDTFTGELFF	TRBJ2-2	TRBV5-1	NA
TGTGCCAGCAGCTTAGGAAAGGGACAGTATAATTCACCCCTCCACTTT	CASSLGKGQYNSPLHF	TRBJ1-6	TRBV11-2	TRBD1
TGTGCCAGCAGCTTGGAACAGCGCACAGATACGCAGTATTTT	CASSLEQRTDTQYF	TRBJ2-3	TRBV5-5	NA
TGCGCCAGCAGCCAAGTAATTGGGGGGACTATATACAATGAGCAGTTCTTC	CASSQVIGGTIYNEQFF	TRBJ2-1	TRBV4-3	TRBD2
TGTGCCAGCAGTTACTCGCCACGGAGTTATGGCTACACCTTC	CASSYSPRSYGYTF	TRBJ1-2	TRBV6-5	NA
TGCGCCAGCCGAAAGGGAACCTCGGGGGAAGCTTTCTTT	CASRKGTSGEAFF	TRBJ1-1	TRBV5-1	NA